This T cell receptor beta chain was profiled in a study of T-cell reconstitution after alpha-beta-depleted transplantation in children. Trimming left V 5 bases short and J 2 bases short, with 16 bases between. The CDR3 is 16 residues long. The germline V gene has CDR1 PRHDT and CDR2 FYEKMQ (reference sequence). This clonotype was recorded a few times. Unique molecular identifiers tagged the TCRbeta library. TCRdb independently ran MiXCR on the PCR reads; one entry per CDR3 protein. This table holds about 640,000 distinct CDR3 sequences, 16% found once. The chain employs TRBV13 and TRBJ1-3; no clear D gene. The sequencing used PBMCs from the stem cell graft donor, collected from the stem cell graft. The sequence was obtained from a human donor who donated a stem cell graft to a child with acute myeloid leukemia. CDR3 amino acids: CASSPWAGHTGNTIYF. In DNA, the CDR3 is TGTGCCAGCAGCCCATGGGCAGGTCACACTGGAAACACCATATATTTT.